This T cell receptor beta chain derives from a study of blood T cells in healthy people across ages. Using a J-beta primer mix together with a sample-barcoded 5' primer, a second PCR was run for 7 to 11 cycles. MiXCR, run by TCRdb on the 5' RACE reads, gives a single entry per CDR3 protein. The table lists 2 million or so distinct CDR3 sequences, around half of them singletons. Trimming shortened V by 4 bases and J by 0 bases, and 16 bases separated the two germline ends. Germline lookup yields CDR1 MNHEY and CDR2 SVGEGT. CDR3 length: 18 amino acids. The origin of this receptor is a woman aged 35 to 49 in good health. The chain uses TRBV6-2 or TRBV6-3 and TRBJ2-6; tentative D call: TRBD1 (6 bases). Sequences were obtained from blood. Here the CDR3 reads CASSSTGPLDSGANVLTF. As DNA, the CDR3 is TGTGCCAGCAGTTCGACAGGTCCCCTAGACTCTGGGGCCAACGTCCTGACTTTC.